A single sample gave rise to the 19 T cell receptor beta chains below, sequenced in a study of identical twins. In TCRdb, the 5' RACE reads were re-called with MiXCR into one record per CDR3 protein. The table has about 890,000 distinct CDR3 sequences, around 12% seen once. The same sample was also studied in work on yellow fever vaccine responses in identical twins.

Sequencing used PBMCs. These receptors originate from a woman younger than 35 in good health.

The chain links TRBV5-1 to TRBJ2-1; D not certain. This CDR3 is 14 amino acids long. Trimming removed 4 bases at V and 4 bases at J, with 12 bases between. Germline V gives CDR1 SGHRS, CDR2 YFSETQ. CDR3 in amino acids: CASSLRPEYNEQFF. The CDR3 DNA sequence: TGCGCCAGCAGCCTGCGGCCTGAATACAATGAGCAGTTCTTC.

This clonotype came up a few times. The chain has TRBV12-3 or TRBV12-4 and TRBJ2-3; D might be TRBD2 (7 bases). This CDR3 has 17 amino acids. The V and J ends lost 6 bases and 5 bases respectively, with 24 bases between them. The CDR3 region has the DNA TGTGCCAGCAGCCTTAGCCCCCTGTCGGGGGGCATAGATACGCAGTATTTT. Translating it yields CASSLSPLSGGIDTQYF.

This clonotype was seen only a few times. The chain joins TRBV6-1 to TRBJ2-5; possibly TRBD2 for D (6 bases). CDR1 and CDR2 (germline): MNHNS, SASEGT. This CDR3 is built from 13 residues. The ends were cut back, 5 bases at V and 5 bases at J, with 12 bases in the middle. This chain's CDR3 is CASSPTSWETQYF. CDR3 bases: TGTGCCAGCAGTCCCACTAGCTGGGAGACCCAGTACTTC.

This clonotype came up a few times. CDR3 coding DNA: TGTGCCAGCAACCTCCGGGGGGGTGGAGATACGCAGTATTTT. Its translation: CASNLRGGGDTQYF. The rearrangement links TRBV12-3 or TRBV12-4 to TRBJ2-3; 8 bases agree with TRBD2. Trimming removed 7 bases from V and 5 bases from J; junction bases left unmatched: 8. The CDR3 runs 14 residues.

J is TRBJ1-5 and V is TRBV12-3 or TRBV12-4; tentative D call: TRBD1 (6 bases). The V gene lost 6 bases and the J gene lost 6 bases, with 15 bases spanning the gap. There are 14 residues in the CDR3. The CDR3 protein is CASSRGLVGQPQHF. CDR3 sequence (DNA): TGTGCCAGCAGCAGGGGACTCGTAGGTCAGCCCCAGCATTTT.

The CDR3 DNA reads TGCGCCAGCAGCCAAGATCGAGGGCGGGAGCAGTACGTC. Residues: CASSQDRGREQYV. V usage is TRBV4-1 and J usage is TRBJ2-7, with D perhaps TRBD2 (5 bases). The V end lost 0 bases, the J end lost 7 bases, and 10 bases lay between the germline ends. This CDR3 region has 13 residues. Looked up from germline, CDR1 is MGHRA and CDR2 is YSYEKL.

The rearrangement uses TRBV27 and TRBJ2-6; D uncertain. Trimming cost V 3 bases and J 5 bases, with 8 bases left between them. This CDR3 has 14 amino acids. CDR1 and CDR2 from the germline V gene are MNHEY and SMNVEV (reference sequence). The CDR3 DNA reads TGTGCCAGCAGTTTGCGTTTGCGGGCCAACGTCCTGACTTTC. This translates into CASSLRLRANVLTF.

The J gene is TRBJ2-5, the V gene TRBV20-1; the match to TRBD2 covers 10 bases. Losses at the gene ends were 3 bases for V and 4 bases for J; bases not matched to a gene: 8. CDR1 and CDR2 (germline): DFQATT, SNEGSKA (reference sequence). The CDR3 is 15 residues long. CDR3 nucleotides: TGCAGTGCTAGCCCTACCGGGACTAGCGTAGAGACCCAGTACTTC. Protein sequence: CSASPTGTSVETQYF.

This rearrangement joins TRBV28 to TRBJ1-5; no clear D. The CDR3 extends over 16 amino acids. Trimming removed 5 bases from V and 3 bases from J, with 17 bases in between. Looked up from germline, CDR1 is MDHEN and CDR2 is SYDVKM. As DNA, the CDR3 is TGTGCCAGCAGTCCGCACGCGGGTCCCTACAATCAGCCCCAGCATTTT. Translating gives CASSPHAGPYNQPQHF. The full variable domain, its missing parts supplied by reference TRBV28 and TRBJ1-5, is DVKVTQSSRYLVKRTGEKVFLECVQDMDHENMFWYRQDPGLGLRLIYFSYDVKMKEKGDIPEGYSVSREKKERFSLILESASTNQTSMYLCASSPHAGPYNQPQHFGDGTRLSIL.

J is TRBJ2-2 and V is TRBV2; 7 positions agree with TRBD2. The V and J ends lost 6 bases and 6 bases, in that order; junction bases with no gene match: 10. The CDR3 loop spans 15 amino acids. Looked up from germline, CDR1 is SNHLY and CDR2 is FYNNEI. This CDR3 is CASRGLAGPAGELFF. In DNA, the CDR3 is TGTGCCAGCAGAGGGTTAGCGGGCCCGGCCGGGGAGCTGTTTTTT.

The V and J genes are TRBV15 and TRBJ2-1, with D possibly being TRBD1 (5 bases). Trimming stripped 2 bases from V and 2 bases from J, with 7 bases between. The CDR3 sequence is 14 residues long. Germline CDR1 is LNHNV and CDR2 is YYDKDF (reference sequence). Here the CDR3 reads CATSRLTAYNEQFF. The CDR3 DNA reads as TGTGCCACCAGCAGACTGACAGCCTACAATGAGCAGTTCTTC.

This clonotype was detected many times. The chain has TRBV5-1 and TRBJ2-5; D tentatively fits TRBD1 or TRBD2 (6 bases each). V was pared by 2 bases and J by 2 bases, with 13 bases between. From germline, CDR1 is SGHRS and CDR2 YFSETQ. This CDR3 region has 15 residues. The CDR3 DNA reads as TGCGCCAGCAGCTTCGGGGGCGCGGGGCAAGAGACCCAGTACTTC. It specifies CASSFGGAGQETQYF.

This clonotype appeared a few times. V usage is TRBV9 and J usage is TRBJ2-1, with 9 bases identical to TRBD2. The CDR3 spans 15 residues. CDR1 SGDLS and CDR2 YYNGEE come from the germline V gene. The V and J ends lost 4 bases and 9 bases, in that order; junction bases with no gene match: 11. The CDR3 loop reads CASSPVAGVWVEQFF. The CDR3 coding sequence is TGTGCCAGCAGCCCCGTAGCGGGAGTTTGGGTTGAGCAGTTCTTC.

In this sample, this clonotype turned up a few times. This chain links TRBV5-6 with TRBJ2-7, with TRBD2 matching over 7 bases. The J segment lost 1 base and the V segment lost 4 bases, leaving 5 bases of the junction unmatched. The CDR3 consists of 14 residues. Germline V gene lookup returns CDR1 SGHDT and CDR2 YYEEEE. Here the CDR3 DNA reads TGTGCCAGCAGCCAGCGGGGTCAATCCTACGAGCAGTACGTC. Amino acids: CASSQRGQSYEQYV.

There are a few counts of this clonotype. The V gene is TRBV4-2, the J gene TRBJ2-5; TRBD2 matches 10 bases. Germline CDR1 LGHNA, CDR2 YNFKEQ. The CDR3 loop spans 17 amino acids. V gave up 0 bases and J gave up 5 bases; unmatched junction bases: 9. The CDR3 DNA reads as TGTGCCAGCAGCCAAGAGAGCGGGGGGGCGTCACGGGAGACCCAGTACTTC. Translating it yields CASSQESGGASRETQYF.

The chain couples TRBV5-5 to TRBJ2-1; D remains unclear. The CDR3 has 16 residues. V gave up 1 base and J gave up 0 bases, with 11 bases separating them. CDR1 and CDR2 (germline): SGHKS, YYEKEE (reference sequence). In DNA form, the CDR3 reads TGTGCCAGCAGCTTGAAACTCCCGAGCTCCTACAATGAGCAGTTCTTC. As protein: CASSLKLPSSYNEQFF.

J is TRBJ2-1 and V is TRBV5-5; 8 bases fit TRBD1. CDR1 SGHKS and CDR2 YYEKEE come from the germline V gene (reference sequence). V lost 0 bases and J lost 0; bases outside the gene matches: 2. The CDR3 has 16 amino acids. The CDR3 protein is CASSLAGGNSYNEQFF. The DNA of the CDR3 is TGTGCCAGCAGCTTGGCAGGGGGCAACTCCTACAATGAGCAGTTCTTC.

A few counts support this clonotype. This chain uses TRBV10-3 with TRBJ2-7, with D perhaps assigned TRBD1 or TRBD2 (6 bases each). Germline V gene sequence: CDR1 ENHRY, CDR2 SYGVKD. V was trimmed by 6 bases and J by 6 bases, leaving 24 bases between them. The CDR3 totals 16 residues. The DNA of the CDR3 is TGTGCCATCAGCGATTCGGTCAGGGGCCCCGGGGGCGAGCAGTACTTC. Translating gives CAISDSVRGPGGEQYF.

This clonotype was recorded a few times. In DNA form, the CDR3 reads TGTGCCAGCAGCTCCCCGGGACAGAAGGATTCACCCCTCCACTTT. It is translated as CASSSPGQKDSPLHF. The genes are TRBV7-9 and TRBJ1-6, with TRBD1 identical over 7 bases. The CDR3 spans 15 residues. Germline CDR1 SEHNR, CDR2 FQNEAQ (reference sequence). J lost 8 bases, V lost 4 bases, and 8 bases had no gene match.